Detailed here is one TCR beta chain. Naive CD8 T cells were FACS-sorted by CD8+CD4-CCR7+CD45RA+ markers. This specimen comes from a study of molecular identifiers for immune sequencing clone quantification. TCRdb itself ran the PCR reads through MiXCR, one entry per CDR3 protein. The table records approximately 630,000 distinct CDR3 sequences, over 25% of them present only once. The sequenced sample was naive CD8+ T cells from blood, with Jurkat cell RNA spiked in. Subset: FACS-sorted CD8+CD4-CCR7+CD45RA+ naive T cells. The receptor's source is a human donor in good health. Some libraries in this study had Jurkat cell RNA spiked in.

The CDR3 sequence: CASSPDRGGEAFF. The CDR3, as DNA: TGTGCCAGCAGCCCTGACAGGGGCGGAGAAGCTTTCTTT. V and J are TRBV7-9 and TRBJ1-1; 8 bases line up with TRBD1. The CDR3 extends over 13 amino acids. Looked up from germline, CDR1 is SEHNR and CDR2 is FQNEAQ (reference sequence). J was trimmed by 8 bases and V by 5 bases; bases with no gene match: 7.